This T cell receptor beta chain appears in the sequencing data of a study of cytotoxic CD8 clonotypes in ibrutinib-treated CLL (dated by TCRdb to 2020 to 2022). Broadly, across the study: The cohort was composed of ten to eleven relapsed/refractory and roughly 16 treatment-naive patients; IGHV unmutated status was identified in 17 patients. Partial responses were observed in 24 patients and complete responses in 2; after a median follow-up of 68 months, remission was maintained in approximately 15 patients and progression was observed in approximately 12. Response samples were taken after a median of roughly eleven months on treatment, ranging from about 6 to 40 months. An average of around 260,000 productive templates and approximately 91,000 productive rearrangements was obtained per sample. Of the 90 or so people in the trial, about 25 had longitudinal samples available. Cryopreserved peripheral blood mononuclear cells were obtained before treatment, at response, and at either sustained remission or disease progression. Every sample from remission and from progressive disease was obtained while the patients were still on ibrutinib. Overall study outcomes, separate from this receptor: Baseline clonality exceeded that of age-matched healthy donors and correlated strongly with circulating CD8+ T-cell counts. At ibrutinib response clonality went up, during sustained remission it held steady, and at progression it dropped back toward baseline. Public clonotypes were rare and either shrank or stayed stable during treatment, and the rise in clonality at ibrutinib response reflected expansion of private clonotypes. Lymph node repertoires were not examined, and the timing of sampling was not matched between patients in sustained remission and those whose disease progressed.

The goal of deep resolution MiSeq sequencing was a depth between 1 in 1 million and 1 in 200,000 T cells, and coverage averaged 10x per clonotype. The immunoSEQ hsTCRB Kit was used to generate TCR beta libraries. Regarding the original processing steps: The data were analyzed with ImmunoSEQ Analyzer and ImmunoSEQ Data Assistant, and V, D and J gene assignments followed IMGT definitions. Clonality, which ranges from 0 to 1, was calculated as one minus the normalized Shannon entropy of productive rearrangement frequencies. Public clonotype analysis was restricted to overrepresented clonotypes comprising at least 0.05% of each patient's repertoire. About a dozen age-matched healthy donor repertoires from immuneACCESS served as clonality controls. The source is immuneACCESS, and TCRdb retained only in-frame sequences with V and J called. Part of the clones is not carried over; for the studies checked, unresolved V genes explain less than half of this, and the remainder is unexplained. That table furnishes V, J and clone size, whereas the DNA furnished D and trimming. The sample data list about 180,000 clones, and less than 85% of these were observed just once. The ten largest clones take up about 4.6% of the sample.

The label giving this sample's time point can be read as: roughly 2 years on ibrutinib. Roughly 1.9 micrograms of genomic DNA were extracted from cryopreserved PBMCs for TCR beta library preparation. Longitudinal blood samples from CLL patients receiving ibrutinib monotherapy were subjected to high-throughput TCR beta sequencing. The patients took part in an open-label, single-center phase 2 trial of ibrutinib monotherapy. Worth noting for this clone: The antigen this receptor binds is unknown. It has no much larger one-base neighbor in the sample; base qualities were not kept.

V trim: 5 bases; J trim: 3 bases; unmatched bases: 11. The CDR3 starts with the cysteine, ends with the phenylalanine, and has 16 residues. Kept here is only the CDR3 DNA, which spans 48 bases and is read in frame from base 1. In the germline V gene, CDR1 corresponds to SGHRS and CDR2 to YFSETQ. The sequence is built from TRBV5-1 and TRBJ2-4, with 7 bases in between that match TRBD2. The TCR originated in a human donor with chronic lymphocytic leukemia. Sequences were derived from PBMCs, sampled after 24 months of ibrutinib treatment. CDR3 reads: CASSPPGGLDKNIQYF. The sequenced DNA: TGCGCCAGCAGTCCACCGGGAGGCCTAGACAAAAACATTCAGTACTTC.